These T cell receptor beta chains were read from a single sample in a study of CD8+ T cells in alopecia areata. Assay: immunoSEQ multiplex PCR; the TCRdb copy retains only in-frame clones and omits some. The table has 200,000 to 250,000 clones, more than 30% seen once. Sequencing was performed on CD4+ T cells sorted from blood, taken between weeks 30 and 35, from a patient treated with tofacitinib. The source is a human donor with alopecia areata. Each CDR3 is given with its conserved first and last residue. D genes are given only for firm matches. Some rows mark clone size as missing; the rest say once, few, many or name a class of expanded clone.

D: TRBD2
size: .
V: TRBV7-9
J: TRBJ2-1
DNA: TGTGCCAGCAGCTTAATAGCGGGAGGGCCCAACAATGAGCAGTTCTTC
CDR3: CASSLIAGGPNNEQFF

D: .
size: .
V: TRBV30
J: TRBJ1-5
DNA: TGTGCCTGGAGCCGGGACGTTAACAATCAGCCCCAGCATTTT
CDR3: CAWSRDVNNQPQHF

D: .
size: .
V: TRBV15
J: TRBJ2-1
DNA: TGTGCCACCAGCAGGGGGCGGCAGGGACACAATGAGCAGTTCTTC
CDR3: CATSRGRQGHNEQFF

D: .
size: .
V: TRBV20-1
J: TRBJ2-7
DNA: TGCAGTGCTAGGACACCGTACGAGCAGTACTTC
CDR3: CSARTPYEQYF

D: .
size: .
V: TRBV25-1
J: TRBJ2-5
DNA: TGTGCCACCCTGGGCAACCAAGAGACCCAGTACTTC
CDR3: CATLGNQETQYF

D: .
size: .
V: TRBV29-1
J: TRBJ1-1
DNA: TGCAGCGGGCGACAGGCCCCCACTGAAGCTTTCTTT
CDR3: CSGRQAPTEAFF

D: .
size: few
V: TRBV6-6
J: TRBJ1-4
DNA: TGTGCCAGTCAGCGGGGAGAAAAACTGTTTTTT
CDR3: CASQRGEKLFF

D: .
size: .
V: TRBV29-1
J: TRBJ1-6
DNA: TGCAGCGTTGGAACGGATGGCTTCCTCCACTTT
CDR3: CSVGTDGFLHF

D: TRBD2
size: .
V: TRBV4-1
J: TRBJ2-1
DNA: TGCGCCAGCAGCCTATCGGGACTAGCGGCCCACAATGAGCAGTTCTTC
CDR3: CASSLSGLAAHNEQFF

D: .
size: .
V: TRBV25-1
J: TRBJ2-6
DNA: TGTGCCAGCTCCCAAGGAGGTACTGGGGCCAACGTCCTGACTTTC
CDR3: CASSQGGTGANVLTF

D: .
size: few
V: TRBV29-1
J: TRBJ2-7
DNA: TGCAGCGTTTTCGGGGGCAAAGCCTACGAGCAGTACTTC
CDR3: CSVFGGKAYEQYF

D: .
size: .
V: TRBV5-1
J: TRBJ2-1
DNA: TGCGCCAGCAGCTTGCCGGGGGTCCAGTTCTTC
CDR3: CASSLPGVQFF

D: .
size: .
V: TRBV29-1
J: TRBJ2-7
DNA: TGCAGCGTTCAAAGGGAAAGCGGAAACTCCTACGAGCAGTACTTC
CDR3: CSVQRESGNSYEQYF

D: TRBD1
size: few
V: TRBV6-5
J: TRBJ2-2
DNA: TGTGCCAGCAGTTCCACAGGGGGAGAAGGCACCGGGGAGCTGTTTTTT
CDR3: CASSSTGGEGTGELFF

D: TRBD1
size: .
V: TRBV14
J: TRBJ2-1
DNA: TGTGCCAGCAGCCCGACAGGGATTGGTGACAATGAGCAGTTCTTC
CDR3: CASSPTGIGDNEQFF

D: .
size: few
V: TRBV9
J: TRBJ1-1
DNA: TGTGCCAGCAGCGTGGCGAGTAACACTGAAGCTTTCTTT
CDR3: CASSVASNTEAFF

D: .
size: few
V: TRBV20-1
J: TRBJ2-1
DNA: TGCAGTGCTAGATGGTTAAATGAGCAGTTCTTC
CDR3: CSARWLNEQFF

D: .
size: .
V: TRBV6-6
J: TRBJ1-1
DNA: TGTGCCAGCAGTTACGACACGTCCTTTGGGACTGAAGCTTTCTTT
CDR3: CASSYDTSFGTEAFF

D: .
size: .
V: TRBV7-9
J: TRBJ2-3
DNA: TGTGCCAGCAGCTTACAGAGCGGTAGCACAGATACGCAGTATTTT
CDR3: CASSLQSGSTDTQYF

D: .
size: .
V: TRBV4-1
J: TRBJ1-4
DNA: TGCGCCAGCAGCCAAGAAAGCAGAAATGAAAAACTGTTTTTT
CDR3: CASSQESRNEKLFF

D: .
size: .
V: TRBV13
J: TRBJ1-1
DNA: TGTGCCAGCAGCCTGAGTAGGGGCACTGAAGCTTTCTTT
CDR3: CASSLSRGTEAFF

D: .
size: few
V: TRBV29-1
J: TRBJ1-1
DNA: TGCAGCGTCCAGGAGGGTCGGGGGACTGAAGCTTTCTTT
CDR3: CSVQEGRGTEAFF

D: .
size: few
V: TRBV19
J: TRBJ1-1
DNA: TGTGCCAGTAGGGGACGGACCCGGGTAGCTTTCTTT
CDR3: CASRGRTRVAFF

D: .
size: few
V: TRBV11-2
J: TRBJ2-2
DNA: TGTGCCAGCGGAAACACCGGGGAGCTGTTTTTT
CDR3: CASGNTGELFF

D: .
size: few
V: TRBV7-2
J: TRBJ2-1
DNA: TGTGCCAGCAGCTTAGGTTTAAGCGGGAATGAGCAGTTCTTC
CDR3: CASSLGLSGNEQFF

D: .
size: few
V: TRBV19
J: TRBJ2-5
DNA: TGTGCCAGTAGTCGTGCGGAGACCCAGTACTTC
CDR3: CASSRAETQYF

D: .
size: few
V: TRBV30
J: TRBJ2-3
DNA: TGTGCCTGGAGTGTACCCGGGCCAAACTTAGTAAGGTATTTT
CDR3: CAWSVPGPNLVRYF

D: .
size: few
V: TRBV30
J: TRBJ2-1
DNA: TGTGCCTGGGGTGGACGGACGCCCCCCGGGGAGCAGTTCTTC
CDR3: CAWGGRTPPGEQFF

D: .
size: .
V: TRBV27
J: TRBJ1-1
DNA: TGTGCCAGCAGTTTCCTCCAGGGGAGGAACACTGAAGCTTTCTTT
CDR3: CASSFLQGRNTEAFF

D: TRBD1
size: .
V: TRBV9
J: TRBJ1-1
DNA: TGTGCCAGCAGCAAAGCCGGGACAGATGCCACTGAAGCTTTCTTT
CDR3: CASSKAGTDATEAFF

D: .
size: few
V: TRBV7-8
J: TRBJ1-5
DNA: TGTGCCAGCAGCTTAGAGGGAATGTATAGCAATCAGCCCCAGCATTTT
CDR3: CASSLEGMYSNQPQHF

D: .
size: .
V: TRBV11-2
J: TRBJ1-1
DNA: TGTGCCAGCAGCCTAGGGGCGGTAATGAACACTGAAGCTTTCTTT
CDR3: CASSLGAVMNTEAFF

D: .
size: .
V: TRBV25-1
J: TRBJ1-5
DNA: TGTGCCAGCAGTTATAGCAATCAGCCCCAGCATTTT
CDR3: CASSYSNQPQHF

D: .
size: few
V: TRBV14
J: TRBJ2-2
DNA: TGTGCCAGCAGCCAACAAACCGGGGAGCTGTTTTTT
CDR3: CASSQQTGELFF

D: .
size: .
V: TRBV5-1
J: TRBJ2-3
DNA: TGCGCCAGCAGCTTGGCACGGGCCCAGGATACGCAGTATTTT
CDR3: CASSLARAQDTQYF

D: .
size: .
V: TRBV14
J: TRBJ1-1
DNA: TGTGCCAGCAGCAAACCCGGGAAATTGAACACTGAAGCTTTCTTT
CDR3: CASSKPGKLNTEAFF

D: .
size: .
V: TRBV4-1
J: TRBJ1-2
DNA: TGCGCCAGCAGCCCGTGGACACTTAACTATGGCTACACCTTC
CDR3: CASSPWTLNYGYTF

D: .
size: .
V: TRBV30
J: TRBJ1-5
DNA: TGTGCCTGGAGTAGGGAAGGGCACCAGCCCCAGCATTTT
CDR3: CAWSREGHQPQHF

D: TRBD2
size: .
V: TRBV7-3
J: TRBJ2-7
DNA: TGTGCCAGCAGCCCAAGACCCGGGGGGTACGAGCAGTACTTC
CDR3: CASSPRPGGYEQYF

D: TRBD1
size: .
V: TRBV9
J: TRBJ1-2
DNA: TGTGCCAGCAGCCCCGGGACAGGGACTGAGGTGTTCTTC
CDR3: CASSPGTGTEVFF

D: .
size: .
V: TRBV10-3
J: TRBJ1-1
DNA: TGTGCCATCATGGGCCGGGACCGGGGGAACACTGAAGCTTTCTTT
CDR3: CAIMGRDRGNTEAFF

D: TRBD1
size: .
V: TRBV13
J: TRBJ2-3
DNA: TGTGCCAGCAGCATGGGACAGGGAGGGTCAGATACGCAGTATTTT
CDR3: CASSMGQGGSDTQYF

D: TRBD1
size: .
V: TRBV18
J: TRBJ2-7
DNA: TGTGCCAGCTCAAACAGGACAGGGGCGGCCGAGCAGTACTTC
CDR3: CASSNRTGAAEQYF

D: TRBD2
size: few
V: TRBV7-9
J: TRBJ2-2
DNA: TGTGCCAGCAGCTCGCCTCCAGGGACTAGCGGGAAGACCGGGGAGCTGTTTTTT
CDR3: CASSSPPGTSGKTGELFF

D: .
size: few
V: TRBV29-1
J: TRBJ2-5
DNA: TGCAGCGTTGAAGAGACAGCGGAGACCCAGTACTTC
CDR3: CSVEETAETQYF

D: .
size: few
V: TRBV30
J: TRBJ2-2
DNA: TGTGCCTGGAGTAAGAGACTGAGCGGGGAGCTGTTTTTT
CDR3: CAWSKRLSGELFF

D: TRBD1
size: .
V: TRBV29-1
J: TRBJ1-1
DNA: TGCAGCGTAGGACAGGGTTTCATGAACACTGAAGCTTTCTTT
CDR3: CSVGQGFMNTEAFF

D: TRBD2
size: .
V: TRBV5-1
J: TRBJ2-2
DNA: TGCGCCAGCAGTGTGACTAGCGGCCCAACCGGGGAGCTGTTTTTT
CDR3: CASSVTSGPTGELFF

D: TRBD1
size: once
V: TRBV29-1
J: TRBJ1-5
DNA: TGCAGCGTGGCCGGGACAGGGTCGGGCAATCAGCCCCAGCATTTT
CDR3: CSVAGTGSGNQPQHF

D: .
size: .
V: TRBV2
J: TRBJ2-6
DNA: TGTGCCAGCGGCGGAACCATCGGCTCTGGGGCCAACGTCCTGACTTTC
CDR3: CASGGTIGSGANVLTF

D: .
size: few
V: TRBV7-9
J: TRBJ1-5
DNA: TGTGCCAGCAGCCATGGGGGGAGCAATCAGCCCCAGCATTTT
CDR3: CASSHGGSNQPQHF

D: .
size: .
V: TRBV5-1
J: TRBJ2-2
DNA: TGCGCCAGCAGCTTATGGACTGGGAACACCGGGGAGCTGTTTTTT
CDR3: CASSLWTGNTGELFF

D: .
size: .
V: TRBV2
J: TRBJ1-1
DNA: TGTGCCAGCAGTTCGGAGAACACTGAAGCTTTCTTT
CDR3: CASSSENTEAFF

D: .
size: few
V: TRBV19
J: TRBJ1-1
DNA: TGTGCCAGTAGCCCGAGCGGGGGGGCGGCGGGCACTGAAGCTTTCTTT
CDR3: CASSPSGGAAGTEAFF